These T cell receptor beta chains were read from a single sample in a study of T cell responses to AZD1222 COVID-19 vaccine. The data were produced by immunoSEQ multiplex PCR, yet TCRdb's version contains in-frame clones alone and is incomplete. The table includes approximately 100,000 clones, 86% detected once. Sequencing used peripheral blood, obtained on day 0 of AZD1222 vaccination. These receptors came from an adult in good health. The CDR3 runs from the conserved cysteine through the conserved F or W. The order of the fields is V gene, J gene, D gene, clone size, CDR3 DNA, CDR3 protein. D genes are given only for firm matches. The size field is filled for only some rows; it gives once, few, many or a size class.

v_gene: TRBV4-3; j_gene: TRBJ2-1; d_gene: TRBD2; abundance: -; CDR3nt: TGCGCCAGCAGCCCTTGGACTAGCGGGACGGTCAATGAGCAGTTCTTC; CDR3aa: CASSPWTSGTVNEQFF
v_gene: TRBV5-1; j_gene: TRBJ1-1; d_gene: -; abundance: -; CDR3nt: TGCGCCAGCAGCCAGGCGGGATCGGGCACTGAAGCTTTCTTT; CDR3aa: CASSQAGSGTEAFF
v_gene: TRBV30; j_gene: TRBJ1-6; d_gene: -; abundance: -; CDR3nt: TGTGCCTGGAGTGATCAGAATAATTCACCCCTCCACTTT; CDR3aa: CAWSDQNNSPLHF
v_gene: TRBV5-6; j_gene: TRBJ1-5; d_gene: -; abundance: -; CDR3nt: TGTGCCAGCACCATAGGACAACGAGCTGGGCCCCAGCATTTT; CDR3aa: CASTIGQRAGPQHF
v_gene: TRBV5-1; j_gene: TRBJ2-5; d_gene: TRBD1; abundance: -; CDR3nt: TGCGCCAGCAGCTCGGGACAGGGGGGAAGGGAGACCCAGTACTTC; CDR3aa: CASSSGQGGRETQYF
v_gene: TRBV28; j_gene: TRBJ1-2; d_gene: -; abundance: once; CDR3nt: TGTGCCAGCACCGCCCCGTTTGGGTGGGGCACGGGGGGTGAGTACACCTTC; CDR3aa: CASTAPFGWGTGGEYTF
v_gene: TRBV19; j_gene: TRBJ1-5; d_gene: -; abundance: -; CDR3nt: TGTGCCAGTACCATAAGGGACGGGAATCAGCCCCAGCATTTT; CDR3aa: CASTIRDGNQPQHF
v_gene: TRBV6-5; j_gene: TRBJ1-5; d_gene: -; abundance: -; CDR3nt: TGTGCCAGCAGTTACTCGAGTGCGAGTAATCAGCCCCAGCATTTT; CDR3aa: CASSYSSASNQPQHF
v_gene: TRBV18; j_gene: TRBJ1-4; d_gene: TRBD1; abundance: -; CDR3nt: TGTGCCAGCTCACCAGGACAGGGGAGTGATGAAAAACTGTTTTTT; CDR3aa: CASSPGQGSDEKLFF
v_gene: TRBV19; j_gene: TRBJ2-7; d_gene: TRBD1; abundance: medium-sized; CDR3nt: TGTGCCAGTAGTAAAGGACCCCTTGGGACAGGGAGCTACGAGCAGTACTTC; CDR3aa: CASSKGPLGTGSYEQYF
v_gene: TRBV25-1; j_gene: TRBJ1-5; d_gene: TRBD1; abundance: -; CDR3nt: TGTGCCAGCAGTGGAGGGACAGGGGATCAGCCCCAGCATTTT; CDR3aa: CASSGGTGDQPQHF
v_gene: TRBV7-2; j_gene: TRBJ1-1; d_gene: -; abundance: -; CDR3nt: TGTGCCAGCAGCTTAGCCCCCGGGGACACTGAAGCTTTCTTT; CDR3aa: CASSLAPGDTEAFF
v_gene: TRBV16; j_gene: TRBJ2-1; d_gene: -; abundance: -; CDR3nt: TGTGCCAGCAGTCGGACAGCCTCCTCCTACAATGAGCAGTTCTTC; CDR3aa: CASSRTASSYNEQFF
v_gene: TRBV7-2; j_gene: TRBJ1-5; d_gene: -; abundance: -; CDR3nt: TGTGCCAGCAGGGGGGGAGGCAATCAGCCCCAGCATTTT; CDR3aa: CASRGGGNQPQHF
v_gene: TRBV12-5; j_gene: TRBJ1-2; d_gene: -; abundance: -; CDR3nt: TGTGCTAGTGGTTTGGTTAACGGGGCTGGTGGCTACACCTTC; CDR3aa: CASGLVNGAGGYTF
v_gene: TRBV23-1; j_gene: TRBJ1-3; d_gene: TRBD1; abundance: -; CDR3nt: TGCGCCAGCAGTCAGCAGGGCCCCCAAGACAGGGCCTCTGGAAACACCATATATTTT; CDR3aa: CASSQQGPQDRASGNTIYF
v_gene: TRBV14; j_gene: TRBJ2-1; d_gene: -; abundance: once; CDR3nt: TGTGCCAGCAGCCAGCGGAGAAACAGCATCGATGAGCAGTTCTTC; CDR3aa: CASSQRRNSIDEQFF
v_gene: TRBV7-2; j_gene: TRBJ1-5; d_gene: TRBD1; abundance: -; CDR3nt: TGTGCCAGCACGCACAGGGGTGGGGACAATCAGCCCCAGCATTTT; CDR3aa: CASTHRGGDNQPQHF
v_gene: TRBV19; j_gene: TRBJ2-1; d_gene: TRBD2; abundance: -; CDR3nt: TGTGCCTCTACGGGGACTAGCGGGAGGGCCAATAATGAGCAGTTCTTC; CDR3aa: CASTGTSGRANNEQFF
v_gene: TRBV7-3; j_gene: TRBJ2-7; d_gene: TRBD2; abundance: -; CDR3nt: TGTGCCAGCAGCCCGAAGACTAGCGGGATGTACGAGCAGTACTTC; CDR3aa: CASSPKTSGMYEQYF